The 5 T cell receptor beta chains in this list originate from one sample, sequenced in a study of blood T cell repertoires in COVID-19. The assay was immunoSEQ multiplex PCR, and TCRdb's table has in-frame clones only and misses some. There are a few hundred thousand clones in the sample; 80% to 90% occur only once, and less than 9% lies in the top ten. Input material: peripheral blood. Receptors were obtained from a woman aged 60-75 years with COVID-19, enrolled during active disease.

V usage is TRBV19 and J usage is TRBJ2-2; 7 positions match TRBD2. CDR1 and CDR2 (germline): LNHDA, SQIVND (reference sequence). This CDR3 contains 15 residues. V shed 3 bases and J 5 bases; nucleotides not matched to a gene: 6. The CDR3 DNA follows: TGTGCCAGTAGTATCAGCGGGGCCGGAACCGGGGAGCTGTTTTTT. Translated, it gives CASSISGAGTGELFF.

The chain carries TRBV7-8 and TRBJ1-2; TRBD1 is a possible D gene (5 bases). The V end was cut by 2 bases, the J end by 6 bases, with 16 bases between. CDR3 size: 15 residues. Germline V gene lookup returns CDR1 SGHVS and CDR2 FQNEAQ. CDR3 region: CASSLWGALDNGYTF. The CDR3 DNA reads as TGTGCCAGCAGCTTATGGGGCGCCCTAGATAATGGCTACACCTTC. Combining the CDR3 with reference TRBV7-8 and TRBJ1-2 gives the whole variable domain GAGVSQSPRYKVAKRGQDVALRCDPISGHVSLFWYQQALGQGPEFLTYFQNEAQLDKSGLPSDRFFAERPEGSVSTLKIQRTQQEDSAVYLCASSLWGALDNGYTFGSGTRLTVV.

The chain uses TRBV5-5 and TRBJ1-5; D gene unclear. The V end was cut by 5 bases, the J end by 0 bases, with 6 bases between. Germline V gene lookup returns CDR1 SGHKS and CDR2 YYEKEE (reference sequence). This CDR3 contains 13 residues. The CDR3 spells CASSRDSNQPQHF. The CDR3 nucleotides are TGTGCCAGCAGTCGAGATAGCAATCAGCCCCAGCATTTT.

The J gene is TRBJ1-1, the V gene TRBV4-1; D is possibly TRBD1 (5 bases). V dropped 4 bases and J dropped 10 bases, with 16 bases sitting between them. Germline V gene lookup returns CDR1 MGHRA and CDR2 YSYEKL. The CDR3 totals 13 residues. The DNA for the CDR3 is TGCGCCAGCAGCCCCATCGGGGGGAACGGAGCTTTCTTT. It specifies CASSPIGGNGAFF.

A single count supports this clone. This chain uses TRBV6-4 with TRBJ2-3; D possibly corresponds to TRBD1 (5 bases). Trimming shortened V by 4 bases and J by 0 bases, and 8 bases separated the two germline ends. The length of the CDR3 is 14 residues. Per the germline V gene, CDR1 is MRHNA and CDR2 is SNTAGT. CDR3 sequence: CASSAQASTDTQYF. The CDR3 DNA is TGTGCCAGCAGTGCACAGGCAAGCACAGATACGCAGTATTTT.